Given below is one TCR beta chain in context. The germline CDR1 and CDR2 sequences are MDHEN and SYDVKM. Trimming left V 6 bases short and J 0 bases short, with 10 bases between. The CDR3 has 14 amino acids. These data belong to a study of shared clonotypes between healthy human individuals. About the research overall: Per donor, CD8 memory used one plate, CD8 naive used two, CD4 memory used three and CD4 naive used three.

The repertoire was sequenced with immunoSEQ multiplex PCR; TCRdb's copy has only in-frame clones and lacks some. The sample has about 1.1 million clones, roughly 74% seen once. The J gene is TRBJ2-3, the V gene TRBV28; a possible D gene is TRBD2 (5 bases). Material for sequencing was memory CD4+ T cells from PBMCs. Documented subset: CD45RA-negative fraction. This TCR derives from a man between 18 and 29 years old in good health. Some clones in this sample may be carry-over from other donors' samples. The CDR3 sequence is CASSRLLSTDTQYF. The CDR3, as DNA: TGTGCCAGCAGCAGACTACTTAGCACAGATACGCAGTATTTT.